The clone carrying this TCR beta chain appeared a single time. What it binds is unknown. Sequencing was performed with immunoSEQ multiplex PCR; in TCRdb, only in-frame clones are kept and a portion is missing. The sample records 70,000 to 95,000 clones, about four fifths being singletons. Samples came from patients recovered from mild-to-severe COVID-19. Sequencing was done directly on freshly isolated, uncultured memory T cells. The data are from a study of CD4 T cell repertoires in COVID-19. Study results and caveats: Between roughly 7 and 25% of SARS-CoV-2 clonotypes also appeared in SARS-CoV and/or HKU1 spike cultures. Two or all three memory subsets shared several highly expanded SARS-CoV-2-reactive clonotypes.

The CDR3 runs 11 residues. The V and J ends lost 7 bases and 8 bases respectively, with 11 bases between them. CDR1 SNHLY and CDR2 FYNNEI come from the germline V gene. This receptor was taken from a human donor who had COVID-19. Sequencing was performed on CD4+ T cells from peripheral blood, taken after recovery from COVID-19. The genes are TRBV2 and TRBJ1-2, with D possibly being TRBD1 (5 bases). For the CDR3, the DNA is TGTGCCAGCATCCGGGACGGCGGCTACACCTTC. This encodes CASIRDGGYTF. Supplemented by reference TRBV2 and TRBJ1-2, the full variable domain reads EPEVTQTPSHQVTQMGQEVILRCVPISNHLYFYWYRQILGQKVEFLVSFYNNEISEKSEIFDDQFSVERPDGSNFTLKIRSTKLEDSAMYFCASIRDGGYTFGSGTRLTVV.